A selection of T cell receptor beta chains follows, all from one sample in a study of CD8+ T cells in alopecia areata. Produced via immunoSEQ multiplex PCR; TCRdb's table is partial and in-frame only. The repertoire has some 120,000 clones, 45% to 65% of them found once; the top ten carry 4.5%. The specimen was CD4+ T cells sorted from blood, collected at week 0. The receptors come from a human donor with alopecia areata. The CDR3 runs from the conserved cysteine through the conserved F or W. The D gene is left open where the match is weak. Rows may omit the clone size; those that give it use once, few, many or a size class.

d_gene,abundance,v_gene,j_gene,CDR3nt,CDR3aa
-,-,TRBV5-1,TRBJ1-1,TGCGCCAGCAGCTTGGTAAGGTCCCAAGACGCTGAAGCTTTCTTT,CASSLVRSQDAEAFF
-,-,TRBV25-1,TRBJ1-1,TGTGCCAGCAGTTTTGTCACGGGGACTGAAGCTTTCTTT,CASSFVTGTEAFF
-,-,TRBV7-2,TRBJ2-3,TGTGCCAGCAGCCCAAGACCCGGTAGCGGCAGCACAGATACGCAGTATTTT,CASSPRPGSGSTDTQYF
-,-,TRBV10-3,TRBJ1-1,TGTGCCATCAGTGAACTACAGGGTTTGCGGGACACTGAAGCTTTCTTT,CAISELQGLRDTEAFF
TRBD2,-,TRBV4-3,TRBJ2-3,TGCGCCAGCAGCCGTCGGGGACTAGCGGGAGGGAACGCAGATACGCAGTATTTT,CASSRRGLAGGNADTQYF
-,few,TRBV7-6,TRBJ2-3,TGTGCCAGCAGCTTGATGTTTGCAGATACGCAGTATTTT,CASSLMFADTQYF
-,-,TRBV7-2,TRBJ1-1,TGTGCCAGCTCTTCAAACATGAACACTGAAGCTTTCTTT,CASSSNMNTEAFF
-,-,TRBV27,TRBJ2-3,TGTGCCAGCAGTCTGGGACCCACAGATACGCAGTATTTT,CASSLGPTDTQYF
TRBD1,-,TRBV5-4,TRBJ2-7,TGTGCCAGCAGCCCCCGGGACAGATCCTACGAGCAGTACTTC,CASSPRDRSYEQYF
TRBD2,-,TRBV2,TRBJ2-5,TGTGCCAGCAGTGTCAGCGGGGGGGCTGAGACCCAGTACTTC,CASSVSGGAETQYF
-,many,TRBV6-5,TRBJ2-3,TGTGCCAGCAGGTCCCGAGTAGGCACAGATACGCAGTATTTT,CASRSRVGTDTQYF
-,-,TRBV7-8,TRBJ1-5,TGTGCCAGCAGCTTAGCGGCAAGGGCTAGCAATCAGCCCCAGCATTTT,CASSLAARASNQPQHF
-,-,TRBV19,TRBJ1-2,TGTGCCAGCGCAAGGAACTATGGCTACACCTTC,CASARNYGYTF
-,-,TRBV5-4,TRBJ1-2,TGTGCCAGCAGCTTGGATCCAAACTATGGCTACACCTTC,CASSLDPNYGYTF
-,-,TRBV11-2,TRBJ1-2,TGTGCCAGCAGCCGGGTCTATGGCTACACCTTC,CASSRVYGYTF
-,-,TRBV7-2,TRBJ2-5,TGTGCCAGCAGCCTAGAAGCACAAGAGACCCAGTACTTC,CASSLEAQETQYF
-,-,TRBV6-1,TRBJ2-5,TGTGCCAGCTCCCAAGGGACACACCAAGAGACCCAGTACTTC,CASSQGTHQETQYF
-,-,TRBV7-2,TRBJ2-2,TGTGCCAGCAGCTTAGTTGGTGGCACCGGGGAGCTGTTTTTT,CASSLVGGTGELFF
-,few,TRBV29-1,TRBJ1-1,TGCAGCGCAAGTCTCAGGGGCACTGAAGCTTTCTTT,CSASLRGTEAFF
-,few,TRBV23-1,TRBJ2-7,TGCGCCACTCTTGCTAGGTACTTC,CATLARYF
-,-,TRBV6-5,TRBJ1-6,TGTGCCAGCAGTTACTTGGGGGGCTCGGAGTCGCCCCTCCACTTT,CASSYLGGSESPLHF
TRBD1,once,TRBV28,TRBJ2-1,TGTGCCAGCAGTCCGGGGGACAGGGGCTTTGATGAGCAGTTCTTC,CASSPGDRGFDEQFF